This T cell receptor beta chain was recorded in a study of blood T cell repertoires in COVID-19. Study details: PBMCs, B-cell-depleted T cells, or T cells were the source of the cDNA or gDNA that made up the material.

Methods used by the authors: Estimated nucleated cell counts came from reference gene primer amplification. Clones were read by immunoSEQ multiplex PCR, and TCRdb kept only the in-frame ones, dropping some. V and J calls and clone size are as listed in that table; D and trimming were resolved from the DNA. The sample comprises almost 300,000 clones, roughly 90% of which are singletons, and 11% rests with the top ten. The sequenced material came from peripheral blood. This TCR came from a woman in her 30s with COVID-19, enrolled during active disease.

The DNA for the CDR3 is TGTGCCAGCAGTCCCGGGACAGGGGCGGCCACTGAAGCTTTCTTT. Translating it yields CASSPGTGAATEAFF. This sequence joins TRBV28 and TRBJ1-1, with 10 nucleotides matching TRBD1. The CDR3 totals 15 residues. Germline loops: CDR1 MDHEN, CDR2 SYDVKM. Trimming removed 5 bases from V and 4 bases from J; junction bases left unmatched: 7.